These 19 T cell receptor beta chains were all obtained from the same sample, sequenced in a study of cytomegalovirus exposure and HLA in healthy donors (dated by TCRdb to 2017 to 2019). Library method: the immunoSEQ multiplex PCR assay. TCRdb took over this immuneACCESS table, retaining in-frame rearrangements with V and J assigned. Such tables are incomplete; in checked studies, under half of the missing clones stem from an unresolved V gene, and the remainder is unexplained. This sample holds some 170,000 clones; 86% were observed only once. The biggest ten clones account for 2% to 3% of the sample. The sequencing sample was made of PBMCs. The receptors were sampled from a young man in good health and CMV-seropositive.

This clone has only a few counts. The CDR3 region is CASSEASSGPYNEQFF. The CDR3 DNA sequence: TGTGCCAGCAGTGAAGCTTCTAGCGGGCCTTACAATGAGCAGTTCTTC. The rearrangement links TRBV6-4 to TRBJ2-1; TRBD2 aligns across 8 bases. Looked up from germline, CDR1 is MRHNA and CDR2 is SNTAGT. The CDR3 runs to 16 residues. V was pared by 3 bases and J by 4 bases, with 8 bases of the junction left unmatched.

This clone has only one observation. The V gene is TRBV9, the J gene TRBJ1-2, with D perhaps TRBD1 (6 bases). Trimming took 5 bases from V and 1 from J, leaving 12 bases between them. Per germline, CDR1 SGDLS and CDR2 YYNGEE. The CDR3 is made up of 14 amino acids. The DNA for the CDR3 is TGTGCCAGCAGGGGGGCGCAGGGTAACTATGGCTACACCTTC. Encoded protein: CASRGAQGNYGYTF.

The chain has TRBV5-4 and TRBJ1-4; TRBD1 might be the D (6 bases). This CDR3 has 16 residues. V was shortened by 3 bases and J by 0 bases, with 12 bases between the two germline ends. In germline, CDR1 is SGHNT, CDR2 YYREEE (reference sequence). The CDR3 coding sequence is TGTGCCAGCAGCTACGGGACACCTACAACTAATGAAAAACTGTTTTTT. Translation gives CASSYGTPTTNEKLFF.

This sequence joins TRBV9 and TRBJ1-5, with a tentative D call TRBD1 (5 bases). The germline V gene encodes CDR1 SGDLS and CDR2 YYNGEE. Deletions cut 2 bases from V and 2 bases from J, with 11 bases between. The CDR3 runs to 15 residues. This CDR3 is CASSVGGMGNQPQHF. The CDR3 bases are TGTGCCAGCAGCGTGGGGGGAATGGGCAATCAGCCCCAGCATTTT.

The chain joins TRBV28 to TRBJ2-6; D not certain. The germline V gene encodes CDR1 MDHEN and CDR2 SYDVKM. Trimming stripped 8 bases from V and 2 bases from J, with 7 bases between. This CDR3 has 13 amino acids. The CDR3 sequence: CASRLPGANVLTF. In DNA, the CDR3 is TGTGCCAGCCGACTGCCTGGGGCCAACGTCCTGACTTTC.

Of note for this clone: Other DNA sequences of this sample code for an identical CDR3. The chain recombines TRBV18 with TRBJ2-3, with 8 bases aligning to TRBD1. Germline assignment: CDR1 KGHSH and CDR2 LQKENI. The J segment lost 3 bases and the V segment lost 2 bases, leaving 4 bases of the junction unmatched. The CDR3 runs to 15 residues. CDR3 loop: CASSPIGQGTDTQYF. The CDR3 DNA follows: TGTGCCAGCTCACCAATCGGACAGGGTACAGATACGCAGTATTTT. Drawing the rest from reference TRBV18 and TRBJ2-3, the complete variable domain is NAGVMQNPRHLVRRRGQEARLRCSPMKGHSHVYWYRQLPEEGLKFMVYLQKENIIDESGMPKERFSAEFPKEGPSILRIQQVVRGDSAAYFCASSPIGQGTDTQYFGPGTRLTVL.

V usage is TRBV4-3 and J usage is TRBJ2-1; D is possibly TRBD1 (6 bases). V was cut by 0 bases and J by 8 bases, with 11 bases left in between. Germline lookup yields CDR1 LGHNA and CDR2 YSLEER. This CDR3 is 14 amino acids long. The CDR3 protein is CASSQDHRDDEQFF. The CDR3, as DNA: TGCGCCAGCAGCCAAGATCACAGGGACGATGAGCAGTTCTTC.

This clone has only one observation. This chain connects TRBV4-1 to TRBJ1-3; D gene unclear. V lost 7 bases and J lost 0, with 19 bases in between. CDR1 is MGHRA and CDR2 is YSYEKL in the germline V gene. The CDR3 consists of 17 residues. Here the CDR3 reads CASKGVSAFSSGNTIYF. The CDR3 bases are TGCGCCAGCAAAGGAGTCAGCGCGTTCAGCTCTGGAAACACCATATATTTT.

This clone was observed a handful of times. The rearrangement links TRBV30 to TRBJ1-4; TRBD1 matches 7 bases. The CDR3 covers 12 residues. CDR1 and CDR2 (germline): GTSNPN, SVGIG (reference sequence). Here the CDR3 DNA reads TGTGTTGCGGAGGGGGCGCACGAAAAACTGTTTTTT. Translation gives CVAEGAHEKLFF. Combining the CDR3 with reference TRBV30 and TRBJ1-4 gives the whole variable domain SQTIHQWPATLVQPVGSPLSLECTVEGTSNPNLYWYRQAAGRGLQLLFYSVGIGQISSEVPQNLSASRPQDRQFILSSKKLLLSDSGFYLCVAEGAHEKLFFGSGTQLSVL.

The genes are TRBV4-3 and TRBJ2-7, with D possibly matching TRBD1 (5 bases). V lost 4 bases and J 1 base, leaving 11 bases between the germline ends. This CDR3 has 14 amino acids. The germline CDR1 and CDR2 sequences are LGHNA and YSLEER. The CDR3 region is CASSPGFGSYEQYF. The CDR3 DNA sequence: TGCGCCAGCAGCCCAGGGTTCGGGTCCTACGAGCAGTACTTC.

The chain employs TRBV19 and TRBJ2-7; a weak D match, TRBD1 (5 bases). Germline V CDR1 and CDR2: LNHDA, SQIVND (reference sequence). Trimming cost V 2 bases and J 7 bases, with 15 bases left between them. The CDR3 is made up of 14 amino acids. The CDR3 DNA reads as TGTGCCAGTAGTATAATTGGTGGGGCCTTGGAGCAGTACTTC. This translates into CASSIIGGALEQYF.

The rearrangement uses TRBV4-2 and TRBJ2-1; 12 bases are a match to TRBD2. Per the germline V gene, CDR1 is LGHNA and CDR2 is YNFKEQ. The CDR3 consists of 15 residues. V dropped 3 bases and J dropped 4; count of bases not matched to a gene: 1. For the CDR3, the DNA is TGTGCCAGCAGCCACACTAGCGGGGGGTACAATGAGCAGTTCTTC. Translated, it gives CASSHTSGGYNEQFF.

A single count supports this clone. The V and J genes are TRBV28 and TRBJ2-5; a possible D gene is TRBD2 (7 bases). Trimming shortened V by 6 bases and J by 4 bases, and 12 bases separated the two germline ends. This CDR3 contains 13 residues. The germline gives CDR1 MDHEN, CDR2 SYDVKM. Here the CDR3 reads CASSLGGAETQYF. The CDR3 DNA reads TGTGCCAGCAGCCTAGGGGGGGCAGAGACCCAGTACTTC.

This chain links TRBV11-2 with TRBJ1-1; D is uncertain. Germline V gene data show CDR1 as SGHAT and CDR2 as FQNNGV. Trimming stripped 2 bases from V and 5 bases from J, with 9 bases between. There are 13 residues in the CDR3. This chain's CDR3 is CASSLTPMTEAFF. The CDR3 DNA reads TGTGCCAGCAGCTTAACTCCCATGACTGAAGCTTTCTTT. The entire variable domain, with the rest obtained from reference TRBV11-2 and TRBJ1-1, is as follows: EAGVAQSPRYKIIEKRQSVAFWCNPISGHATLYWYQQILGQGPKLLIQFQNNGVVDDSQLPKDRFSAERLKGVDSTLKIQPAKLEDSAVYLCASSLTPMTEAFFGQGTRLTVV.

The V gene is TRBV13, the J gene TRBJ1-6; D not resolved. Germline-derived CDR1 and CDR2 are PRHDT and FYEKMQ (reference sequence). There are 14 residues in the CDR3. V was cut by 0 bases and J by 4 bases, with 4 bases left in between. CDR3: CASSLGQYNSPLHF. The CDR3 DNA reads TGTGCCAGCAGCTTAGGGCAGTATAATTCACCCCTCCACTTT.

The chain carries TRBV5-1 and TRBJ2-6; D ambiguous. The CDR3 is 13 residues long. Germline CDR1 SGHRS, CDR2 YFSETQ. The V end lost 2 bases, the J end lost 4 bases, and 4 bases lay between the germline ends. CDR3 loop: CASSFEGANVLTF. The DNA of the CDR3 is TGCGCCAGCAGCTTTGAGGGGGCCAACGTCCTGACTTTC.

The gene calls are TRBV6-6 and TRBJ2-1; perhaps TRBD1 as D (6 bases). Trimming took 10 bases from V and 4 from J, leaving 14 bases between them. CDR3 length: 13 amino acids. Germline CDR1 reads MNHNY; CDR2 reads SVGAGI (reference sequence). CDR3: CATQGRGYNEQFF. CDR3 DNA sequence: TGTGCCACCCAGGGGAGAGGGTACAATGAGCAGTTCTTC.

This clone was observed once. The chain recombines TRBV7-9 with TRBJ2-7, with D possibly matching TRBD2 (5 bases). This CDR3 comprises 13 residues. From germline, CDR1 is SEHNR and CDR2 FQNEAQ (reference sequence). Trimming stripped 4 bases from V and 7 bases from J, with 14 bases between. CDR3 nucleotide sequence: TGTGCCAGCAGCTCTCGTGGGAGAGAGGAGCAGTACTTC. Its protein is CASSSRGREEQYF.

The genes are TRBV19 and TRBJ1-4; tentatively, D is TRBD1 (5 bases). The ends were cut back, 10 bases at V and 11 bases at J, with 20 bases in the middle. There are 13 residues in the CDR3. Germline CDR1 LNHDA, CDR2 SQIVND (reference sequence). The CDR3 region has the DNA TGTGCCACTCACGGGGGGAGTGGATCTAAACTGTTTTTT. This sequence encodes CATHGGSGSKLFF.